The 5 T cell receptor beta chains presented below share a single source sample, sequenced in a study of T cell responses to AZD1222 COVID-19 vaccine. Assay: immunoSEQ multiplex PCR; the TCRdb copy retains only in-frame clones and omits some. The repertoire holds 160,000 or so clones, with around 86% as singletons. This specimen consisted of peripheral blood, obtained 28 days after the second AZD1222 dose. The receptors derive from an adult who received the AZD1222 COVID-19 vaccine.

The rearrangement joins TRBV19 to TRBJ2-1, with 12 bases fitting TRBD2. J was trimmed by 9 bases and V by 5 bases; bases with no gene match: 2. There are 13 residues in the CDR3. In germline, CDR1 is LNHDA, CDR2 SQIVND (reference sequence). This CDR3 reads CASSGLAGSEQFF. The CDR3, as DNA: TGTGCCAGTAGTGGACTAGCGGGAAGTGAGCAGTTCTTC.

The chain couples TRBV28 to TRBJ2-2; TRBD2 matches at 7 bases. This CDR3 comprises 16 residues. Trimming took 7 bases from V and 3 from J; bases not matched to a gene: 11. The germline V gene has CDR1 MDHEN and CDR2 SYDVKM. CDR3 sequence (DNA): TGTGCCAGCACCCCACAGCGGGACTGGGACACCGGGGAGCTGTTTTTT. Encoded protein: CASTPQRDWDTGELFF.

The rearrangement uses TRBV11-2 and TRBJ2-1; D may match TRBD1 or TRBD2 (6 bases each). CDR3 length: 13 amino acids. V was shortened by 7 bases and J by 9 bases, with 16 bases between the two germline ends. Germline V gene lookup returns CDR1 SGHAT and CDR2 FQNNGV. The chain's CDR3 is CASTPVKGGEQFF. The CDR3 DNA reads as TGTGCCAGCACCCCGGTAAAGGGGGGTGAGCAGTTCTTC.

Written as DNA, the CDR3 is TGTGCCAGCAGTCAGACCCCTAACTATGGCTACACCTTC. Translation: CASSQTPNYGYTF. This sequence joins TRBV28 and TRBJ1-2; D is unclear. Trimming pared 5 bases from V and 0 bases from J, leaving 7 bases between. CDR1 is MDHEN and CDR2 is SYDVKM in the germline V gene. This CDR3 spans 13 amino acids.

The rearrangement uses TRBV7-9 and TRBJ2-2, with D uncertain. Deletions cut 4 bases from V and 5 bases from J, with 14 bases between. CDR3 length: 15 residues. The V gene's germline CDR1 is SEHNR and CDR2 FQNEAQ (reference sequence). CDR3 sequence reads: CASSSSGVETGELFF. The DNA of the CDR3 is TGTGCCAGCAGCTCCAGTGGGGTCGAAACCGGGGAGCTGTTTTTT.